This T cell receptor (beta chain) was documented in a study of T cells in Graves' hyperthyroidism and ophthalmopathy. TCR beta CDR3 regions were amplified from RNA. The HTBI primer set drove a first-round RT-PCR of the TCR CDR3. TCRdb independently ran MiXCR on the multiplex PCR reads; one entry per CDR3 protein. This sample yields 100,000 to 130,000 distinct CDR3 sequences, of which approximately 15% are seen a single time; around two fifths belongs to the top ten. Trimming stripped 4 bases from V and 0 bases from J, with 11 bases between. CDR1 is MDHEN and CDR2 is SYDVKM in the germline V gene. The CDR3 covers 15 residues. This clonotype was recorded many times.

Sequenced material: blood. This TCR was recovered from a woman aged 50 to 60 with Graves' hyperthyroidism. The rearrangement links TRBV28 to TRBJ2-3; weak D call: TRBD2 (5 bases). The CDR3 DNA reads TGTGCCAGCAGTTATACGCAGCGGAGCACAGATACGCAGTATTTT. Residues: CASSYTQRSTDTQYF.